This T cell receptor (beta chain) was captured in a study of response to subunit inactivated influenza vaccine (dated by TCRdb to 2016 to 2019). Regarding the complete study: To follow how T cells responded to a trivalent subunit inactivated influenza vaccine, the researchers relied on deep quantitative profiling of the T cell receptor repertoire. The investigation overall reported the following: The authors suggested that each seasonal influenza vaccination may recruit only a limited number of new T cells.

This clonotype was observed many times. Its antigen remains undetermined. The record has no base qualities; no much larger clone is one base away. Libraries came from RT-PCR. The sequencer listed for this sample is Illumina HiSeq 2500. The public reads were reanalyzed by TCRdb: fastp trimming at Q25, MiXCR alignment, in-frame beta chains only. Each entry merges the rows of one CDR3 protein and shows their most common DNA and genes. The sample yields some 850,000 distinct CDR3 sequences; less than 20% were counted once. The biggest ten clones account for roughly a tenth of the sample. The germline V gene (reference sequence) yields WNHNN for CDR1 and SYGVQD for CDR2. V and J lose 6 bases and 0 bases, and a span of 10 bases separates them. The CDR3 sequence holds 14 residues, the cysteine and phenylalanine included. Only the CDR3 DNA stays, 42 bases, in frame from base 1.

This clonotype was obtained from a middle-aged man who received an inactivated influenza vaccine. Donor details come from another sample of the same person, matched by shared clones. The chain links TRBV10-1 with TRBJ2-3; a tentative D call is TRBD1 (5 bases match). The source was PBMCs from blood, collected 5 days after vaccination. The sequenced DNA is TGCGCCAGCAGCCCAGGGTTCAGCACAGATACGCAGTATTTT. Its protein product is CASSPGFSTDTQYF.